This T cell receptor beta chain originates from a study of identifying expanded T cells in peripheral blood. TCRdb's table, derived via immunoSEQ multiplex PCR, lists solely in-frame clones and lacks some. The table has about 90,000 clones, approximately 84% seen once. During the collection period, no donor immune events like infections were recorded. V shed 6 bases and J shed 6 bases, with 20 bases lying between them. The germline V gene encodes CDR1 MRHNA and CDR2 SNTAGT. The CDR3 runs to 15 residues. The gene calls are TRBV6-4 and TRBJ1-2; a weak D match, TRBD1 (6 bases). This clonotype was obtained from a person aged 18 to 75 in good health. Sample: blood. CDR3 amino acids: CASSHLPGAQDGYTF. CDR3 nucleotide sequence: TGTGCCAGCAGCCATCTCCCGGGGGCGCAAGATGGCTACACCTTC.